This is a list of T cell receptor beta chains from one sample in a study of molecular identifiers for immune sequencing clone quantification. Using its own MiXCR run on the PCR reads, TCRdb lists one record per CDR3 protein. The sample yields about 640,000 distinct CDR3 sequences, less than 20% seen once. The sequencing sample was made of naive CD8+ T cells from blood, with Jurkat cell RNA spiked in. The source of these receptors is a human donor in good health. Some libraries in this study had Jurkat cell RNA spiked in. CDR3s include the opening cysteine and the closing phenylalanine or tryptophan. The D gene is left open where the match is weak. Clone size appears in some rows only: once, few, many, or a class for an expanded clone.

d_gene,len,v_gene,abundance,j_gene,CDR3nt,CDR3aa
TRBD2,13,TRBV20-1,many,TRBJ2-7,TGCAGTGCTAGAGGACTAGCGGAGTACGAGCAGTACTTC,CSARGLAEYEQYF
.,12,TRBV10-2,many,TRBJ2-1,TGCGCCAGCAGTGAAGACAACGGGGGTCAGTTCTTC,CASSEDNGGQFF
.,14,TRBV27,many,TRBJ2-7,TGTGCCAGCAGTTTATACGAGGGTCTGGGCGAGCAGTACTTC,CASSLYEGLGEQYF
TRBD1,15,TRBV5-5,.,TRBJ2-7,TGTGCCAGCAGCTGGGGACAGGGGGCGACCTACGAGCAGTACTTC,CASSWGQGATYEQYF
TRBD2,15,TRBV29-1,few,TRBJ2-1,TGCAGCGTTGCCGGGACTAGCGGTTATTACAATGAGCAGTTCTTC,CSVAGTSGYYNEQFF
.,14,TRBV14,.,TRBJ2-2,TGTGCCAGCAGCCAATACAGGGTCACCGGGGAGCTGTTTTTT,CASSQYRVTGELFF
TRBD2,19,TRBV5-1,many,TRBJ2-1,TGCGCCAGCAGCTTTGAGCTTAAAACTAGCGGGGGATCCTACAATGAGCAGTTCTTC,CASSFELKTSGGSYNEQFF
TRBD2,15,TRBV7-9,.,TRBJ2-7,TGTGTCAGCACCGAGGGTAGCGGGAGTTCCTACGAGCAGTACTTC,CVSTEGSGSSYEQYF
.,11,TRBV19,many,TRBJ2-3,TGTGCCACTGCCGACCCGGATACGCAGTATTTT,CATADPDTQYF
.,15,TRBV13,.,TRBJ1-4,TGTGCCAGCAGCGTCACCGGGACCCTTAATGAAAAACTGGTTTTT,CASSVTGTLNEKLVF
TRBD2,17,TRBV27,.,TRBJ2-2,TGTGCCAGCAGTTTTCTAGCGGGAGATTGGTTATCCGGGGAGCTGTTTTTT,CASSFLAGDWLSGELFF
.,12,TRBV14,many,TRBJ2-5,TGTGCCAGCAGCCAAGCTACGGAGACCCAGTACTTC,CASSQATETQYF
.,17,TRBV6-4,many,TRBJ2-1,TGTGCCAGCAGTGGAAGGCCCGGGACAAGCTCCTACAATGAGCAGTTCTTC,CASSGRPGTSSYNEQFF
TRBD2,15,TRBV20-1,few,TRBJ2-3,TGCAGTGCTAGAGATTGGGAGGGAAGCACAGATACGCAGTATTTT,CSARDWEGSTDTQYF
.,15,TRBV4-3,many,TRBJ1-6,TGCGCCAGCAGCCAAGGACAGGCCGATAATTCACCCCTCCACTTT,CASSQGQADNSPLHF
TRBD2,16,TRBV30,few,TRBJ2-1,TGTGCCTGGGTCATGGCGGGAGGGCCATCCTACAATGAGCAGTTCTTC,CAWVMAGGPSYNEQFF
TRBD2,16,TRBV3-1,.,TRBJ2-5,TGTGCCAGCGGGGGACTAGCGGGGGGATACGCAGAGACCCAGTACTTC,CASGGLAGGYAETQYF
TRBD1,16,TRBV4-3,many,TRBJ1-2,TGCGCCAGCAGCCAATCAACAGGGGAATTATACTATGGCTACACCTTC,CASSQSTGELYYGYTF
.,16,TRBV7-9,few,TRBJ1-3,TGTGCCAGCAGCTTAGTAGCTGGCCACTCTGGAAACACCATATATTTT,CASSLVAGHSGNTIYF
.,13,TRBV16,many,TRBJ2-7,TGTGCCAGCAGCCAATCAAACCCGGACGAGCAGTACTTC,CASSQSNPDEQYF
.,12,TRBV30,many,TRBJ2-7,TGTGCCTGGAGCCCCGTTAGCTACGAGCAGTACTTC,CAWSPVSYEQYF
.,13,TRBV29-1,many,TRBJ2-1,TGCAGCGGCACCGGGACCTCCTACAATGAGCAGTTCTTC,CSGTGTSYNEQFF
.,15,TRBV7-6,many,TRBJ1-4,TGTGCCAGCAGCCACTCCACGGGGCCCTATGAAAAACTGTTTTTT,CASSHSTGPYEKLFF
TRBD1,14,TRBV4-3,many,TRBJ1-2,TGCGCCAGCAGCCAGTCGAGGACAGGCTATGGCTACACCTTC,CASSQSRTGYGYTF
TRBD1,15,TRBV4-1,many,TRBJ2-7,TGCGCCAGCAGCCAAGAGGGACAGGGTTTTTGGGAGCAGTACTTC,CASSQEGQGFWEQYF
TRBD1,14,TRBV5-1,many,TRBJ2-7,TGCGCCAGCAGCTTCGTGACAGGGTCCTACGAGCAGTACTTC,CASSFVTGSYEQYF
.,16,TRBV4-3,.,TRBJ2-3,TGCGCCAGCAGCCCCCATATAGGGGGTGGCACAGATACGCAGTATTTT,CASSPHIGGGTDTQYF
.,13,TRBV4-3,few,TRBJ1-2,TGCGCCAGCAGCCCCCGTACAGATGGGGGCTACACCTTC,CASSPRTDGGYTF
.,16,TRBV6-5,many,TRBJ1-3,TGTGCCAGCATCGCGATGACTGAAAGCTCTGGAAACACCATATATTTT,CASIAMTESSGNTIYF
.,14,TRBV20-1,.,TRBJ2-1,TGCAGTGCTAGAGATTTAGAAGGATGGGATGAGCAGTTCTTC,CSARDLEGWDEQFF
.,13,TRBV27,many,TRBJ2-7,TGTGCCAGCAGAACTAGTTGGGGCGGCGAGCAGTACTTC,CASRTSWGGEQYF
.,12,TRBV5-4,many,TRBJ1-6,TGTGCCAGCAGCCACGATAATTCACCCCTCCACTTT,CASSHDNSPLHF
.,16,TRBV20-1,.,TRBJ2-7,TGCAGTGCTATGCCCCACGCAGGGGAATCTCTCTACGAGCAGTACTTC,CSAMPHAGESLYEQYF
.,16,TRBV18,.,TRBJ1-5,TGTGCCAGCTCACCCCCGGGGCCCGGATCGTCTCAGCCCCAGCATTTT,CASSPPGPGSSQPQHF
TRBD2,20,TRBV27,.,TRBJ2-2,TGTGCCAGCAGTAAAACTGGGAGTTTAGCGGGAGGGCCTGGCACCGGGGAGCTGTTTTTT,CASSKTGSLAGGPGTGELFF
.,16,TRBV7-9,.,TRBJ2-4,TGTGCCAGCAGCTCAAGTCTAGTCCCAGGGGCGAACATTCAGTACTTC,CASSSSLVPGANIQYF
TRBD2,16,TRBV30,many,TRBJ2-5,TGTGCCTGGACCACAGGGACTAGCGGGAGTGGCGAGACCCAGTACTTC,CAWTTGTSGSGETQYF
.,14,TRBV2,many,TRBJ2-5,TGTGCCAGCAGGGCTGGGATGCTTGTAGAGACCCAGTACTTC,CASRAGMLVETQYF
TRBD2,18,TRBV11-2,few,TRBJ2-5,TGTGCCAGCAGCTTTGATCCAGGACTAGCGGGGAGCCCAGAGACCCAGTACTTC,CASSFDPGLAGSPETQYF